The 9 T cell receptor beta chains reported below all come from one sample, sequenced in a study of blood T cell repertoires in COVID-19. TCRdb's copy holds only in-frame clones and misses some; the assay was immunoSEQ multiplex PCR. Of about 240,000 clones in the sample, around 88% were seen once. Input material: peripheral blood. Receptor source: a man aged 80 or over with acute or convalescent COVID-19.

The chain links TRBV18 to TRBJ1-5, with unresolved D. V lost 5 bases to trimming and J lost 2 bases, with 10 bases between them. This CDR3 spans 14 amino acids. CDR1 and CDR2 (germline): KGHSH, LQKENI. The CDR3 here is CASSLAGGNQPQHF. The CDR3 region has the DNA TGTGCCAGCTCATTAGCCGGCGGCAATCAGCCCCAGCATTTT. Variable domain in full (rest from reference TRBV18 and TRBJ1-5): NAGVMQNPRHLVRRRGQEARLRCSPMKGHSHVYWYRQLPEEGLKFMVYLQKENIIDESGMPKERFSAEFPKEGPSILRIQQVVRGDSAAYFCASSLAGGNQPQHFGDGTRLSIL.

The chain combines TRBV19 with TRBJ2-1; possibly TRBD1 for D (6 bases). The CDR3 extends over 14 amino acids. With 3 bases removed from V and 4 bases from J, the gap between germline ends came to 10 bases. Germline V lookup: CDR1 LNHDA, CDR2 SQIVND (reference sequence). CDR3 DNA sequence: TGTGCCAGTAGTATCGGGCAGGGGTACAATGAGCAGTTCTTC. Translating gives CASSIGQGYNEQFF.

In its sample, this clone was seen a few times. The chain employs TRBV20-1 and TRBJ2-7; D is undetermined. This CDR3 comprises 10 residues. With 2 bases removed from V and 7 bases from J, the gap between germline ends came to 6 bases. From germline, CDR1 is DFQATT and CDR2 SNEGSKA (reference sequence). The CDR3 is CSARQFEQYF. The DNA for the CDR3 is TGCAGTGCTAGACAGTTTGAGCAGTACTTC.

Only one count was recorded for this clone. This chain uses TRBV27 with TRBJ1-4; D not resolved. The CDR3 is 13 residues long. Germline-derived CDR1 and CDR2 are MNHEY and SMNVEV (reference sequence). Trimming left V 6 bases short and J 5 bases short, with 10 bases between. This chain's CDR3 is CASSPVLNEKLFF. The CDR3 region has the DNA TGTGCCAGCAGCCCCGTATTAAATGAAAAACTGTTTTTT.

This clone turned up a few times. V gene TRBV7-9 combines with J gene TRBJ1-6; TRBD1 is a possible D gene (6 bases). CDR1 is SEHNR and CDR2 is FQNEAQ in the germline V gene (reference sequence). CDR3 size: 16 residues. V was pared by 3 bases and J by 7 bases, with 16 bases between. This CDR3 reads CASSLGPPGANSPLHF. The CDR3 DNA reads TGTGCCAGCAGCTTGGGCCCTCCAGGGGCGAATTCACCCCTCCACTTT.

CDR3 coding DNA: TGTGCCACCAGCAGTCGACTAGCGGGGCAAGAGACCCAGTACTTC. This codes for CATSSRLAGQETQYF. The rearrangement uses TRBV15 and TRBJ2-5; 11 bases align to TRBD2. The CDR3 is 15 amino acids. Trimming removed 3 bases from V and 2 bases from J; junction bases left unmatched: 2. The V gene's germline CDR1 is LNHNV and CDR2 YYDKDF (reference sequence).

This clone was detected once. The sample contains more than one DNA sequence encoding this CDR3. The chain is built from TRBV11-2 and TRBJ2-5; 10 bases line up with TRBD1. Losses at the gene ends were 1 base for V and 5 bases for J; bases not matched to a gene: 4. The germline V gene encodes CDR1 SGHAT and CDR2 FQNNGV. CDR3 length: 15 amino acids. The CDR3 region is CASSLGDRGRETQYF. Here the CDR3 DNA reads TGTGCCAGCAGCTTAGGGGACAGGGGTAGGGAGACCCAGTACTTC.

In its sample, this clone was seen once. The J gene is TRBJ1-2, the V gene TRBV14; 8 bases map to TRBD1. The CDR3 spans 12 residues. With V trimmed by 4 bases and J by 7 bases, 2 bases remained unmatched. Germline V gives CDR1 SGHDN, CDR2 FVKESK. The CDR3 DNA follows: TGTGCCAGCAGCCGGACAGGGTCTGGCTACACCTTC. It is translated as CASSRTGSGYTF.

This sequence joins TRBV19 and TRBJ1-5; 7 bases are shared with TRBD1. The CDR3 totals 15 residues. V shed 2 bases and J 1 base; nucleotides not matched to a gene: 2. The germline CDR1 and CDR2 sequences are LNHDA and SQIVND (reference sequence). Here the CDR3 reads CASSILTGSNQPQHF. The CDR3 coding sequence is TGTGCCAGTAGTATACTGACAGGGAGCAATCAGCCCCAGCATTTT.